The next 20 T cell receptor beta chains were all read from a single sample in a study of molecular identifiers for immune sequencing clone quantification. TCRdb called the PCR reads again in MiXCR, with one record for every CDR3 protein. The sample has 40,000 to 65,000 distinct CDR3 sequences, around 33% seen once. The material sequenced was naive CD8+ T cells from blood, with Jurkat cell RNA spiked in. As to subset: FACS-sorted CD8+CD4-CCR7+CD45RA+ naive T cells. The receptors derive from a human donor in good health. Some libraries in this study had Jurkat cell RNA spiked in.

This clonotype appeared many times. This sequence joins TRBV12-3 or TRBV12-4 and TRBJ2-1; no clear D gene. The CDR3 consists of 13 residues. V lost 6 bases and J 3 bases, leaving 9 bases between the germline ends. The CDR3 bases are TGTGCCAGCAGCTTTTCTAGCTACAATGAGCAGTTCTTC. Protein product: CASSFSSYNEQFF.

This clonotype has only a few counts. The chain links TRBV6-2 or TRBV6-3 to TRBJ2-5; D gene uncertain. Germline V CDR1 and CDR2: MNHEY, SVGEGT. The CDR3 totals 14 residues. The V and J ends lost 6 bases and 1 base respectively, with 12 bases between them. The CDR3 DNA sequence: TGTGCCAGCAGGAGAGGCGAATTCCAAGAGACCCAGTACTTC. As protein: CASRRGEFQETQYF.

Details on this clonotype: A much larger clone differs from this one at a single base, so this may be a read error. The V and J genes are TRBV7-8 and TRBJ2-5; D unresolved. V shed 8 bases and J shed 1 base, with 14 bases lying between them. CDR3 length: 14 amino acids. Germline loops: CDR1 SGHVS, CDR2 FQNEAQ. CDR3 DNA: TGTGCCAGCTGCCCCGGGCCGCCCCAAGAGACCCAGTACTTC. It encodes CASCPGPPQETQYF.

On this clonotype: A much more abundant neighbour one base away suggests this may be a read error. No conserved phenylalanine or tryptophan is present at the end of the CDR3, so a read error is the likely explanation. The chain uses TRBV4-3 and TRBJ2-3; 10 nucleotides match TRBD2. The V and J ends lost 5 bases and 3 bases, in that order; junction bases with no gene match: 5. The CDR3 totals 15 residues. The germline V gene encodes CDR1 LGHNA and CDR2 YSLEER. CDR3 DNA: TGCGCCAGCAGCTGGGGACTAGCGAGGACAGATACGCAGTATTTA. Translated, it gives CASSWGLARTDTQYL.

This clonotype was seen repeatedly, ten times or more. The chain uses TRBV4-3 and TRBJ2-3, with TRBD1 matching over 8 bases. CDR3 size: 15 residues. V was pared by 4 bases and J by 3 bases, with 6 bases of the junction left unmatched. CDR1 and CDR2 from the germline V gene are LGHNA and YSLEER. The CDR3 here is CASSLGQEITDTQYF. The CDR3 bases are TGCGCCAGCAGCCTGGGACAGGAGATAACAGATACGCAGTATTTT.

This clonotype came up many times. V and J are TRBV7-8 and TRBJ1-5, with TRBD1 matching 8 bases. V lost 5 bases, J lost 11 bases, and 17 bases stayed unmatched. The CDR3 has 16 amino acids. Germline V CDR1 and CDR2: SGHVS, FQNEAQ. The CDR3 DNA sequence: TGTGCCAGCAGCCCACTCGGGACAGGCCAAAAGGAAGCCCAGCATTTT. It encodes CASSPLGTGQKEAQHF.

This clonotype was detected only a few times. The gene calls are TRBV6-2 or TRBV6-3 and TRBJ1-1; D is undetermined. This CDR3 region has 13 residues. Germline-derived CDR1 and CDR2 are MNHEY and SVGEGT. V was cut by 7 bases and J by 8 bases, with 17 bases left in between. The CDR3 region has the DNA TGTGCCAGCAAAGATTTGGCGGTTAAAGAAGCTTTCTTT. Its translation: CASKDLAVKEAFF.

This chain joins TRBV23-1 and TRBJ2-7, with D possibly being TRBD2 (7 bases). TRBV23-1 is an ORF; its function is uncertain. V was pared by 1 base and J by 6 bases, with 16 bases between. The CDR3 runs to 15 residues. The DNA for the CDR3 is TGCGCCAGCAGTCAATGGTTGGGGGGGCGGTCCGAGCAGTACTTC. Translating it yields CASSQWLGGRSEQYF.

There are many counts of this clonotype. The genes are TRBV7-6 and TRBJ2-3; D possibly corresponds to TRBD2 (6 bases). CDR3 size: 13 residues. With 8 bases removed from V and 2 bases from J, the gap between germline ends came to 11 bases. CDR1 and CDR2 (germline): SGHVS, FNYEAQ. The CDR3 is CASVGRLTDTQYF. As DNA, the CDR3 is TGTGCCAGCGTCGGGAGACTCACAGATACGCAGTATTTT.

V and J are TRBV19 and TRBJ2-7; D is perhaps TRBD2 (5 bases). V was trimmed by 7 bases and J by 7 bases, leaving 23 bases between them. The CDR3 consists of 15 residues. Germline CDR1 and CDR2: LNHDA and SQIVND (reference sequence). DNA of the CDR3: TGTGCCAGTATGAATTGGGCCCAATATCCGGGGGAGCAGTACTTC. Amino acid sequence: CASMNWAQYPGEQYF. The full variable domain, its missing parts supplied by reference TRBV19 and TRBJ2-7, is DGGITQSPKYLFRKEGQNVTLSCEQNLNHDAMYWYRQDPGQGLRLIYYSQIVNDFQKGDIAEGYSVSREKKESFPLTVTSAQKNPTAFYLCASMNWAQYPGEQYFGPGTRLTVT.

This clonotype has only a few counts. The V and J genes are TRBV28 and TRBJ2-3; D remains unclear. This CDR3 is built from 14 residues. Trimming left V 6 bases short and J 4 bases short, with 14 bases between. From germline, CDR1 is MDHEN and CDR2 SYDVKM. The CDR3 coding sequence is TGTGCCAGCAGCCCCAGTGCGGTCGCAGATACGCAGTATTTT. This sequence encodes CASSPSAVADTQYF.

As to this clonotype: At one end, the junction sequence differs from germline, possibly due to a read error. The CDR3 coding sequence is TGTGCCAGCAGATTAGGGCAGGGGGCCCAGCCCCAGCAATTT. This gives the protein CASRLGQGAQPQQF. The chain employs TRBV28 and TRBJ1-5; 8 bases are a match to TRBD1. The CDR3 covers 14 residues. Germline CDR1 reads MDHEN; CDR2 reads SYDVKM. Drawing the rest from reference TRBV28 and TRBJ1-5, the complete variable domain is DVKVTQSSRYLVKRTGEKVFLECVQDMDHENMFWYRQDPGLGLRLIYFSYDVKMKEKGDIPEGYSVSREKKERFSLILESASTNQTSMYLCASRLGQGAQPQQFGDGTRLSIL.

A remark on this clonotype: A much larger clone sits a single nucleotide away, making a read error possible. This chain joins TRBV28 and TRBJ2-1; D is perhaps TRBD2 (5 bases). The CDR3 has 13 residues. The germline V gene encodes CDR1 MDHEN and CDR2 SYDVKM. The CDR3 sequence: CASSDSHGDEQVF. In nucleotides, the CDR3 is TGTGCCAGCAGTGACTCCCACGGGGATGAGCAGGTCTTC.

As concerns this clonotype: Compared with germline, one end of the junction differs, possibly owing to a read error. V and J are TRBV19 and TRBJ2-7; 7 bases align to TRBD2. Germline lookup yields CDR1 LNHDA and CDR2 SQIVND (reference sequence). The CDR3 runs to 14 residues. The CDR3, as DNA: TGTGCCAGCAGCGGGACTGCTCGGACCTACGAGCGGTACTTC. Its translation is CASSGTARTYERYF. Supplemented by reference TRBV19 and TRBJ2-7, the full variable domain reads DGGITQSPKYLFRKEGQNVTLSCEQNLNHDAMYWYRQDPGQGLRLIYYSQIVNDFQKGDIAEGYSVSREKKESFPLTVTSAQKNPTAFYLCASSGTARTYERYFGPGTRLTVT.

About this clonotype: A much larger clone differs by one base, so this may be a read error. J is TRBJ2-7 and V is TRBV5-1; D unresolved. The CDR3 spans 14 residues. The germline CDR1 and CDR2 sequences are SGHRS and YFSETQ. The CDR3 sequence is CACSLAGSEYEQYF. The CDR3 nucleotides are TGCGCCTGCAGCTTAGCCGGGTCTGAGTACGAGCAGTACTTC.

This chain joins TRBV20-1 and TRBJ2-4, with a possible D match to TRBD1 (6 bases). Germline V CDR1 and CDR2: DFQATT, SNEGSKA (reference sequence). The CDR3 has 17 amino acids. V was clipped by 0 bases and J by 4 bases, with 19 bases between them. In DNA form, the CDR3 reads TGCAGTGCTAGAGATCTAAGGACAGTTAGTGTTAAAAACATTCAGTACTTC. It translates to CSARDLRTVSVKNIQYF.

About this clonotype: A much larger clone lies a single base off, so this may be a read error. CDR3 sequence (DNA): TGTGCCAGCAGCTCTGGTAGCTCAGATACGCAGTATTTT. Its translation: CASSSGSSDTQYF. The J gene is TRBJ2-3, the V gene TRBV7-2; the D is unclear. Germline V gene sequence: CDR1 SGHTA, CDR2 FQGNSA. The CDR3 contains 13 residues. Trimming left V 4 bases short and J 4 bases short, with 9 bases between.

This clonotype was counted many times. V gene TRBV20-1 combines with J gene TRBJ2-3, with D perhaps assigned TRBD1 or TRBD2 (5 bases each). Trimming removed 7 bases from V and 0 bases from J, with 11 bases in between. Germline V gives CDR1 DFQATT, CDR2 SNEGSKA (reference sequence). CDR3 length equals 13 residues. The CDR3 sequence is CSGSGPSTDTQYF. CDR3 bases: TGCAGTGGGTCGGGACCAAGCACAGATACGCAGTATTTT.

The table lists this clonotype with many counts. J is TRBJ1-5 and V is TRBV6-2 or TRBV6-3, with D uncertain. V dropped 4 bases and J dropped 1 base, with 14 bases sitting between them. Germline CDR1 reads MNHEY; CDR2 reads SVGEGT. The length of the CDR3 is 16 residues. DNA for the CDR3: TGTGCCAGCAGTTCGATTAAGGCTGGGAGCAATCAGCCCCAGCATTTT. Translation: CASSSIKAGSNQPQHF.

Remarks on this clonotype: A much larger clone differs by one base, so this may be a read error. The rearrangement uses TRBV4-1 and TRBJ2-1; D gene unclear. V gave up 3 bases and J gave up 3 bases, with 3 bases separating them. CDR1 and CDR2 from the germline V gene are MGHRA and YSYEKL. The length of the CDR3 is 12 residues. For the CDR3, the DNA is TGCGCCAGCAGCCACAGCTACAATGAGCAGTTCTTC. Amino acid sequence: CASSHSYNEQFF.